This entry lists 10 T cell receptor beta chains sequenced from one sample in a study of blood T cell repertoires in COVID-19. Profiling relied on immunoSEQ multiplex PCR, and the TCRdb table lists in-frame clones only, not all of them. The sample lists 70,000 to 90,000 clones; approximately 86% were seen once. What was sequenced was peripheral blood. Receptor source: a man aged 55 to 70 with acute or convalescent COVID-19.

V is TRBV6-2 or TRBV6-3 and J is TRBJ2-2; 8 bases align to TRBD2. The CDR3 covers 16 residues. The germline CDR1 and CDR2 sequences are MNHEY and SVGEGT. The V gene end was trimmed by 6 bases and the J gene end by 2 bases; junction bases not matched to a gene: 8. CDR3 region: CASSPWRGVNTGELFF. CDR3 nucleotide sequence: TGTGCCAGCAGCCCCTGGCGGGGGGTTAACACCGGGGAGCTGTTTTTT.

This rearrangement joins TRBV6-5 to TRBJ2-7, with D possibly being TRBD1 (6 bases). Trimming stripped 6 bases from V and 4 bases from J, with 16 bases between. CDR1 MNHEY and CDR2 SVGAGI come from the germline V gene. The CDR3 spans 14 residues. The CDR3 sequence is CASRSAGAGYEQYF. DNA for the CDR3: TGTGCCAGCAGAAGCGCAGGGGCAGGGTACGAGCAGTACTTC.

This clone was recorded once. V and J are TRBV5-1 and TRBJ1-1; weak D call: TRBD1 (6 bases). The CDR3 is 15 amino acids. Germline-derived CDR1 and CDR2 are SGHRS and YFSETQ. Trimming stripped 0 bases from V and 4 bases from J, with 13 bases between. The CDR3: CASSLGGQIPTEAFF. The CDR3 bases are TGCGCCAGCAGCTTGGGAGGACAGATTCCCACTGAAGCTTTCTTT.

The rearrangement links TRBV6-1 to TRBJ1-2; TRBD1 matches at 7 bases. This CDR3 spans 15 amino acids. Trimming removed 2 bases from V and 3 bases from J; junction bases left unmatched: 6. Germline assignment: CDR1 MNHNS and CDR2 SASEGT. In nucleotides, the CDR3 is TGTGCCAGCAGTGAACAGGGGGGAGGCTACTATGGCTACACCTTC. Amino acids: CASSEQGGGYYGYTF.

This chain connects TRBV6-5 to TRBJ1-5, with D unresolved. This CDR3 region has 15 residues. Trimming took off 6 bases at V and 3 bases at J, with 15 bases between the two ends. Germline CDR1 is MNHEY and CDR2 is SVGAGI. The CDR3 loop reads CASSLAGLINQPQHF. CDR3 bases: TGTGCCAGCAGCCTGGCTGGACTGATCAATCAGCCCCAGCATTTT.

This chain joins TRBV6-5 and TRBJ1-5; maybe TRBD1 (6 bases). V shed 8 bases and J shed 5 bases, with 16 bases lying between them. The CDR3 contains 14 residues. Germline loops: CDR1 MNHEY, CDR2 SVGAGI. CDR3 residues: CASGRGLGHQPQHF. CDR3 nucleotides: TGTGCCAGCGGAAGGGGGTTAGGGCATCAGCCCCAGCATTTT.

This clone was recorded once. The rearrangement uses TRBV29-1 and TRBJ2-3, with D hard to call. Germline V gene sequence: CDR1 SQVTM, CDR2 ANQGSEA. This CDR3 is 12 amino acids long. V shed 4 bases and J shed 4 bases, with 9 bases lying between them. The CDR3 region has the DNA TGCAGCGTTGTGCTCCGGGCAGATACGCAGTATTTT. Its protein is CSVVLRADTQYF.

CDR3 region: CASAKGQHNEKLFF. Written as DNA, the CDR3 is TGCGCCAGCGCCAAGGGACAGCATAATGAAAAACTGTTTTTT. The rearrangement joins TRBV5-1 to TRBJ1-4; 7 bases are shared with TRBD1. The length of the CDR3 is 14 residues. After removal of 7 bases from V and 4 bases from J, the junction contained 7 bases not matched to a gene. In germline, CDR1 is SGHRS, CDR2 YFSETQ.

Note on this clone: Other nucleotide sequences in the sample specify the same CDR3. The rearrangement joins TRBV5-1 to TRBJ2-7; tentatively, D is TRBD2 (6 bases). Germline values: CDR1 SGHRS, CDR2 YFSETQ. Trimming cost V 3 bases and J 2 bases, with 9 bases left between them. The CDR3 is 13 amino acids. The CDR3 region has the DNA TGCGCCAGCAGCTCGGGGACTGCCTACGAGCAGTACTTC. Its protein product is CASSSGTAYEQYF. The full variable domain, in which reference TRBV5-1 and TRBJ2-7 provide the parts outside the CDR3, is KAGVTQTPRYLIKTRGQQVTLSCSPISGHRSVSWYQQTPGQGLQFLFEYFSETQRNKGNFPGRFSGRQFSNSRSEMNVSTLELGDSALYLCASSSGTAYEQYFGPGTRLTVT.

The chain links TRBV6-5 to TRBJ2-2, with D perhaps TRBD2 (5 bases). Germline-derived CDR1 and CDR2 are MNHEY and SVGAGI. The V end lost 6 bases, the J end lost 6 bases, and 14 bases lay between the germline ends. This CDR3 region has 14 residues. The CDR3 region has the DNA TGTGCCAGCAGGCTTTCTATCGGGGCCGGGGAGCTGTTTTTT. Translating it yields CASRLSIGAGELFF.